Listed below are T cell receptor beta chains from one sample, sequenced in a study of OX40 agonist ivuxolimab in advanced cancers. The data were produced by immunoSEQ multiplex PCR, yet TCRdb's version contains in-frame clones alone and is incomplete. The data show tens of thousands of clones, with roughly nine tenths seen just once and over 0.3% held by the top ten. The source material was CD4+ or CD8+ T cells sorted from blood, sampled in a trial of the OX40 agonist ivuxolimab. Every receptor here comes from an adult with an advanced solid tumor such as melanoma, head and neck, liver or kidney cancer. Both conserved end residues are trimmed from each CDR3. A D gene is named only where the DNA matches it firmly.

>-|TRBV2|TRBJ1-2
ASRGSGLRGYT
>TRBD1|TRBV14|TRBJ2-1
ASSPHRGQGITYNEQF
>TRBD2|TRBV19|TRBJ2-5
ASSIPLTGGQETQY
>-|TRBV5-6|TRBJ2-7
ASSSATGSGEQY
>-|TRBV4-3|TRBJ2-7
ASSQASGSYEQY
>TRBD2|TRBV27|TRBJ2-5
ASSLFPGGPGQETQY
>-|TRBV5-1|TRBJ2-7
ASSLNSPPSSYEQY
>-|TRBV7-3|TRBJ1-1
ASSPTGYGAEAF
>TRBD1|TRBV2|TRBJ1-1
ASTDRGYTEAF
>-|TRBV30|TRBJ2-7
AWNTNGFDYEQY
>-|TRBV10-3|TRBJ2-3
AISERQVADTQY
>-|TRBV6-6|TRBJ2-7
ASSYFPDSYEQY
>-|TRBV6-5|TRBJ1-1
ASSYGDGYTEAF
>TRBD1|TRBV9|TRBJ1-2
ASSAGQGNYGYT
>-|TRBV28|TRBJ1-2
ASSSPPPKDGYT
>TRBD2|TRBV15|TRBJ2-2
ATSRDGLAGKANTGELF
>-|TRBV9|TRBJ2-7
ASSVAAGSLEQY
>TRBD1|TRBV10-1|TRBJ2-7
ASSDSAGQGGQY
>TRBD2|TRBV7-2|TRBJ2-1
ASSILAGGGNEQF
>-|TRBV9|TRBJ2-3
ASSPFSADTQY